This is a list of T cell receptor beta chains from one sample in a study of blood T cell repertoires in COVID-19. The assay was immunoSEQ multiplex PCR, and TCRdb's table has in-frame clones only and misses some. This sample carries under 200,000 clones, about nine tenths of them seen once, and the ten largest clones take roughly 2%. The specimen was peripheral blood. The receptors stem from a man in his late teens or twenties with acute or convalescent COVID-19. The CDR3 runs from the conserved cysteine through the conserved F or W. A D gene is named only where the DNA matches it firmly. Clone size appears in some rows only: once, few, many, or a class for an expanded clone.

once	NA	TRBV5-8	TRBJ2-3	TGTGCCAGCAGCTTGGCCAGGCGCACAGATACGCAGTATTTT	CASSLARRTDTQYF
NA	NA	TRBV6-5	TRBJ2-1	TGTGCCAGCAGTTACTCTTCCGCCGAAGGACAGAATGAGCAGTTCTTC	CASSYSSAEGQNEQFF
NA	NA	TRBV23-1	TRBJ1-2	TGCGCCAGCAGTCAGGGCAGATGGGGGGCTAACTATGGCTACACCTTC	CASSQGRWGANYGYTF
NA	NA	TRBV5-3	TRBJ1-6	TGTGCCAGAAGCTTCGTTATCAGAGCTAGCAATTCACCCCTCCACTTT	CARSFVIRASNSPLHF
NA	NA	TRBV11-3	TRBJ2-7	TGTGCCAGCAGCTTACCCATCCATCTAGGCTACGAGCAGTACTTC	CASSLPIHLGYEQYF
NA	NA	TRBV9	TRBJ1-5	TGTGCCAGCAGCGTCGGCTGGGCGCTCAATCAGCCCCAGCATTTT	CASSVGWALNQPQHF
NA	TRBD1	TRBV27	TRBJ2-7	TGTGCCAGCAGTTCCCTCGGACAGGGGGCCAACGAGCAGTACTTC	CASSSLGQGANEQYF
NA	NA	TRBV2	TRBJ1-6	TGTGCCAGCGTGTATAGAATGAGACAGGTGGATAATTCACCCCTCCACTTT	CASVYRMRQVDNSPLHF
NA	NA	TRBV19	TRBJ1-2	TGTGCCAGTAGTTATTCGGACAGCTCCATAGACTATGGCTACACCTTC	CASSYSDSSIDYGYTF
NA	TRBD1	TRBV6-1	TRBJ1-6	TGTGCCAGCAGTGACGGGACAGGGTATCTGTCACCCCTCCACTTT	CASSDGTGYLSPLHF
NA	NA	TRBV5-1	TRBJ2-1	TGCGCCAGCAGCTTGAATCGAGGACTCCCACTCTTC	CASSLNRGLPLF
NA	NA	TRBV7-9	TRBJ1-2	TGTGCCAGCAGCACTTCTGGTGGTTATGGCTACACCTTC	CASSTSGGYGYTF
NA	TRBD1	TRBV27	TRBJ1-2	TGTGCCAGCAGTTTACGAGGGGGCGAACCCCTTACTAACTATGGCTACACCTTC	CASSLRGGEPLTNYGYTF
NA	NA	TRBV7-9	TRBJ1-3	TGTGCCAGCAGCTTAGTTTTAGGGGGTGTCTCTGGAAACACCATATATTTT	CASSLVLGGVSGNTIYF
NA	TRBD2	TRBV2	TRBJ2-7	TGTGCCAGCATGAGGCGCGGGGGGGGCGACTACGAGCAGTACTTC	CASMRRGGGDYEQYF
NA	TRBD1	TRBV9	TRBJ1-4	TGTGCCAGCAGCTTTCGATCCGGGACAGGGGATGAAAAACTGTTTTTT	CASSFRSGTGDEKLFF
NA	TRBD1	TRBV5-1	TRBJ1-1	TGCGCCAGCAGCTTTACCGGGACAGGGGTTCCGAACACTGAAGCTTTCTTT	CASSFTGTGVPNTEAFF
NA	NA	TRBV7-8	TRBJ2-7	TGTGCCAGCAGCTTCACAGAAGTTTACGAGCAGTACTTC	CASSFTEVYEQYF
NA	NA	TRBV6-2/TRBV6-3	TRBJ1-3	TGTGCCAGCAGTTACAGCGGGACGTCTGGAAACACCATATATTTT	CASSYSGTSGNTIYF
once	NA	TRBV27	TRBJ1-1	TGTGCCAGCTCCGTGAGGGGGTTGGTGAACACTGAAGCTTTCTTT	CASSVRGLVNTEAFF
NA	TRBD2	TRBV5-1	TRBJ2-7	TGCGCCAGCAGCCTGCAGACAGGGACTAGCGCCTACTACGAGCAGTACTTC	CASSLQTGTSAYYEQYF
once	TRBD2	TRBV30	TRBJ2-7	TGTGCCTGGAGGCGGGGGTCCTACGAGCAGTACTTC	CAWRRGSYEQYF